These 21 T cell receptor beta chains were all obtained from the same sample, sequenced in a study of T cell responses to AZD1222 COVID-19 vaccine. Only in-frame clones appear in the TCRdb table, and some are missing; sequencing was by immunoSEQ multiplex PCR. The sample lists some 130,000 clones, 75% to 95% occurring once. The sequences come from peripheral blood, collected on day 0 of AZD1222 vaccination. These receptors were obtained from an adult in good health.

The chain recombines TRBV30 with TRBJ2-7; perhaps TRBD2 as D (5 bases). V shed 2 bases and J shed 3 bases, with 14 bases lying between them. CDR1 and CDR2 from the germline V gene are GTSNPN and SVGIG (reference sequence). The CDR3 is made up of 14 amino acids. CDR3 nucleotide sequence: TGTGCCTGGAGTCGTAGCGTTGCCCTCTACGAGCAGTACTTC. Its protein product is CAWSRSVALYEQYF.

The CDR3 DNA follows: TGTGCCAGCAGCTTGGTTGGACTAGCGGGGCGCTACGAGCAGTACTTC. This codes for CASSLVGLAGRYEQYF. This rearrangement joins TRBV5-4 to TRBJ2-7; 12 bases match TRBD2. The CDR3 sequence is 16 residues long. Per germline, CDR1 SGHNT and CDR2 YYREEE (reference sequence). V lost 0 bases to trimming and J lost 3 bases; unmatched junction nucleotides: 4.

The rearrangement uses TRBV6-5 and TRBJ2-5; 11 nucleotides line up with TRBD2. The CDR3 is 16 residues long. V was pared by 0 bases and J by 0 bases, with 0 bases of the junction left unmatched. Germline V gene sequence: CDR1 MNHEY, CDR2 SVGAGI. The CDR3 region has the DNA TGTGCCAGCAGTTACTCACTAGCGGGGGACCAAGAGACCCAGTACTTC. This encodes CASSYSLAGDQETQYF.

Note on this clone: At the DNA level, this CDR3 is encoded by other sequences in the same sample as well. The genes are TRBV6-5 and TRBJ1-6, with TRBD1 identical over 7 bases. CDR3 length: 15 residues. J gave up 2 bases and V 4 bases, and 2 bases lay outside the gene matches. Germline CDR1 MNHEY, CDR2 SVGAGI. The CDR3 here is CASSLQGPYNSPLHF. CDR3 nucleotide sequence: TGTGCCAGCAGTTTACAGGGGCCCTATAATTCACCCCTCCACTTT.

CDR3 in amino acids: CASSIGSPGLNTEAFF. The CDR3 nucleotides are TGTGCCAGTAGTATAGGATCTCCGGGACTGAACACTGAAGCTTTCTTT. The rearrangement joins TRBV19 to TRBJ1-1; D may be TRBD1 (5 bases). Germline V gene data show CDR1 as LNHDA and CDR2 as SQIVND (reference sequence). This CDR3 region has 16 residues. Trimming cost V 1 base and J 0 bases, with 12 bases left between them.

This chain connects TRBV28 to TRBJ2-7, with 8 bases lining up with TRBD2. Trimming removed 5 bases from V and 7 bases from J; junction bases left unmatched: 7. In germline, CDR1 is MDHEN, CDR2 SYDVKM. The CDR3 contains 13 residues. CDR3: CASSPGLVLEQYF. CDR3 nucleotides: TGTGCCAGCAGTCCGGGACTAGTATTGGAGCAGTACTTC. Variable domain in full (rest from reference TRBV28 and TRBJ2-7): DVKVTQSSRYLVKRTGEKVFLECVQDMDHENMFWYRQDPGLGLRLIYFSYDVKMKEKGDIPEGYSVSREKKERFSLILESASTNQTSMYLCASSPGLVLEQYFGPGTRLTVT.

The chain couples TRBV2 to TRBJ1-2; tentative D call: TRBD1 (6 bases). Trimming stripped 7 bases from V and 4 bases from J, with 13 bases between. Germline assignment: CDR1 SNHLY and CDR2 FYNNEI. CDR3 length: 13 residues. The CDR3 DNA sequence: TGTGCCAGCACCCCTGGACAGATCTATGGCTACACCTTC. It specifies CASTPGQIYGYTF.

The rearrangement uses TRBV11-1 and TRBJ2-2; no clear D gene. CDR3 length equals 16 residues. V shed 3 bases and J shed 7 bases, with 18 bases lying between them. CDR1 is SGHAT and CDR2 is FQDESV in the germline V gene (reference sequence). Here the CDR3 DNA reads TGTGCCAGCAGCTTTGGAGACCCGAAGGGTGGCGGGGAGCTGTTTTTT. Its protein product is CASSFGDPKGGGELFF.

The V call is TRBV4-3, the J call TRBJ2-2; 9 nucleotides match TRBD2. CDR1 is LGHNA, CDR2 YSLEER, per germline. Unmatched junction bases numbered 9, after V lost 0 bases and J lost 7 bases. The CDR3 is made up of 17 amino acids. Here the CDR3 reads CASSQDGGGAIGGELFF. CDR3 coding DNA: TGCGCCAGCAGCCAAGATGGCGGGGGGGCCATTGGCGGGGAGCTGTTTTTT.

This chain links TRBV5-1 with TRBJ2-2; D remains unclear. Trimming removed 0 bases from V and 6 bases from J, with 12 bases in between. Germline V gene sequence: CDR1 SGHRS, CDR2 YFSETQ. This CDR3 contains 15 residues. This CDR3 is CASSLGAGSAGELFF. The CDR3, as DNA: TGCGCCAGCAGCTTGGGAGCAGGTTCGGCCGGGGAGCTGTTTTTT.

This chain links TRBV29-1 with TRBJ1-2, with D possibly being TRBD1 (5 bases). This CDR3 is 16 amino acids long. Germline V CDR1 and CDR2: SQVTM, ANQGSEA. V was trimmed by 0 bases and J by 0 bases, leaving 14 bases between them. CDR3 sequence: CSVEENPGHTNYGYTF. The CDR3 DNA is TGCAGCGTTGAAGAAAACCCAGGGCATACTAACTATGGCTACACCTTC.

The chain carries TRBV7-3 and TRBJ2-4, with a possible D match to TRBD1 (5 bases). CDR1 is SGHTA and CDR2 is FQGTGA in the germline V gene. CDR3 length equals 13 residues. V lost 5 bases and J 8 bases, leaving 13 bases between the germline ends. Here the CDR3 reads CASSLHKGDIQYF. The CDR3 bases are TGTGCCAGCAGCCTACATAAAGGGGACATTCAGTACTTC. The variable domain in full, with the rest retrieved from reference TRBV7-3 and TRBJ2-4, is GAGVSQTPSNKVTEKGKYVELRCDPISGHTALYWYRQSLGQGPEFLIYFQGTGAADDSGLPNDRFFAVRPEGSVSTLKIQRTERGDSAVYLCASSLHKGDIQYFGAGTRLSVL.

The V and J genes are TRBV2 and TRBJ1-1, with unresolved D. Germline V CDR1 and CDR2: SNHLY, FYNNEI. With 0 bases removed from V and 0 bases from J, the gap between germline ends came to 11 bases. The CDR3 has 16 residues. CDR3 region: CASSEAGRPMNTEAFF. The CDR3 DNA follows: TGTGCCAGCAGTGAAGCCGGCAGGCCGATGAACACTGAAGCTTTCTTT.

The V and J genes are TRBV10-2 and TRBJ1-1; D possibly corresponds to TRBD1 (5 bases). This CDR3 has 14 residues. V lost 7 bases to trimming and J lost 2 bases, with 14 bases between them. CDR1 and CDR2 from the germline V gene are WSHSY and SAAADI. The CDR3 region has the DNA TGCGCCAGCACGGGACTCCACCTTAACACTGAAGCTTTCTTT. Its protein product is CASTGLHLNTEAFF.

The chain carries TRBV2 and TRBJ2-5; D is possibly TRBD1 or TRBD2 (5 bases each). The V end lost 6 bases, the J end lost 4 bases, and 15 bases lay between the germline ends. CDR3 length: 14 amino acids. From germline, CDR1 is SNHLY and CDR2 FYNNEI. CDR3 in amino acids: CASRTGTLAETQYF. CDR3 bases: TGTGCCAGCAGAACCGGGACCTTAGCAGAGACCCAGTACTTC.

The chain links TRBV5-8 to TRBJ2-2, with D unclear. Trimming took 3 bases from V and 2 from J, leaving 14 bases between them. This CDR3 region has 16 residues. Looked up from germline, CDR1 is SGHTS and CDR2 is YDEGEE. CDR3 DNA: TGTGCCAGCAGCTCGGGCCTGGCATATAACACCGGGGAGCTGTTTTTT. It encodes CASSSGLAYNTGELFF.

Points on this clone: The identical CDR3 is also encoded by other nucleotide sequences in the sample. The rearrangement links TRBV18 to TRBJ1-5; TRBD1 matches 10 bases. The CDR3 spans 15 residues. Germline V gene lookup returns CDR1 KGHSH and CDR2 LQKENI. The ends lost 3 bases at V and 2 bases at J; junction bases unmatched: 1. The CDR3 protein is CASSPGTGGNQPQHF. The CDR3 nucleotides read TGTGCCAGCTCACCTGGGACAGGGGGCAATCAGCCCCAGCATTTT. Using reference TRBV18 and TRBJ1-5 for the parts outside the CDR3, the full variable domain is NAGVMQNPRHLVRRRGQEARLRCSPMKGHSHVYWYRQLPEEGLKFMVYLQKENIIDESGMPKERFSAEFPKEGPSILRIQQVVRGDSAAYFCASSPGTGGNQPQHFGDGTRLSIL.

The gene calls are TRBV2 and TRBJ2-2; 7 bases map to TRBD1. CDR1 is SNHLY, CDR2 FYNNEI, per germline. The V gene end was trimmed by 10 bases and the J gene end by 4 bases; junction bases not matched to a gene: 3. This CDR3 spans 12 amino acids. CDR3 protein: CATRTGTGELFF. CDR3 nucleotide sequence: TGTGCCACCCGGACAGGCACCGGGGAGCTGTTTTTT. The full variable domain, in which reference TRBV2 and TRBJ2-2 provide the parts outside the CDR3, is EPEVTQTPSHQVTQMGQEVILRCVPISNHLYFYWYRQILGQKVEFLVSFYNNEISEKSEIFDDQFSVERPDGSNFTLKIRSTKLEDSAMYFCATRTGTGELFFGEGSRLTVL.

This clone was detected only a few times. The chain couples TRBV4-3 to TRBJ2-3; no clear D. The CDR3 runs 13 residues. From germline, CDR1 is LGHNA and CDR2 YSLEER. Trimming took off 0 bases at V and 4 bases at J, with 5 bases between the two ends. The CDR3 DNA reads TGCGCCAGCAGCCAAGAGTGGGCAGATACGCAGTATTTT. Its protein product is CASSQEWADTQYF.

The CDR3: CASSPRKGASSGANVLTF. The CDR3 DNA follows: TGTGCCAGCAGTCCCCGCAAGGGGGCCTCCTCTGGGGCCAACGTCCTGACTTTC. The rearrangement links TRBV27 to TRBJ2-6; 7 nucleotides line up with TRBD1. Germline CDR1 MNHEY, CDR2 SMNVEV (reference sequence). V lost 5 bases, J lost 0 bases, and 10 bases stayed unmatched. The CDR3 is made up of 18 amino acids.

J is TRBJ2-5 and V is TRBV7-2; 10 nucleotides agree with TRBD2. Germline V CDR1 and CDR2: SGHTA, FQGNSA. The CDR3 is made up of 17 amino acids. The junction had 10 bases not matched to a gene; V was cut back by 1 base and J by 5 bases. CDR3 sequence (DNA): TGTGCCAGCAGCTTAGTGGTAGCGGGGGGAAGGACGGAGACCCAGTACTTC. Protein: CASSLVVAGGRTETQYF.